The clone carrying this T cell receptor (beta chain) was seen only a few times. The target antigen is unknown. Using a J-beta primer mix together with a sample-barcoded 5' primer, a second PCR was run for roughly 7 to 11 cycles. TCRdb re-called the 5' RACE reads through MiXCR, storing one row per CDR3 protein. The table shows about 1.1 million distinct CDR3 sequences, with around two fifths occurring only once. The CDR3 extends over 16 amino acids. Germline V gives CDR1 MNHEY, CDR2 SMNVEV (reference sequence). V trimming: 8 bases; J trimming: 5 bases; junction bases outside the gene matches: 9. The data belong to a study of blood T cells in healthy people across ages. The study's findings and limits: In older individuals, TCR beta diversity per million T cells was lower, falling roughly linearly with age.

About 10 milliliters of peripheral blood were drawn from each donor into EDTA-treated tubes. Isolated per sample were at least 6 million PBMCs. The chain employs TRBV27 and TRBJ2-3; 14 nucleotides line up with TRBD2. The source material was blood. This clonotype originated in a man between 18 and 29 years old in good health. CDR3 bases: TGTGCCAGCGCTAAGACTAGCGGGGGGGCAATAGATACGCAGTATTTT. Translation gives CASAKTSGGAIDTQYF.